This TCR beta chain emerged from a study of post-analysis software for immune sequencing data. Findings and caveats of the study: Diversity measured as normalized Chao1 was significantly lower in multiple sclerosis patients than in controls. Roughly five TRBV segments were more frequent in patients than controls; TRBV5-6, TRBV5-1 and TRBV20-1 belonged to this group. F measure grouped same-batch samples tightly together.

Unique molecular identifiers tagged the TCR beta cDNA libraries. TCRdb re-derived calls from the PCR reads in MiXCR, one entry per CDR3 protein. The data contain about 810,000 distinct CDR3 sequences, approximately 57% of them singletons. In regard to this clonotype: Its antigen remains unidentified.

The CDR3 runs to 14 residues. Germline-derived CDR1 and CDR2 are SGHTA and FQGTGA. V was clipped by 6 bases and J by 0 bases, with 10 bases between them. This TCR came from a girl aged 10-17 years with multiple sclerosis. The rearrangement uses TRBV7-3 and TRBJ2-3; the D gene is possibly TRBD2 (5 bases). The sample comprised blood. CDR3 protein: CASRHRTSTDTQYF. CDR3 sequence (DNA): TGTGCCAGCAGGCATAGGACTAGCACAGATACGCAGTATTTT.